This T cell receptor beta chain is from a study of post-analysis software for immune sequencing data. General study points: Four or five TRBV segments occurring more often in patients than controls included TRBV5-6, TRBV5-1 and TRBV20-1.

The germline CDR1 and CDR2 sequences are DFQATT and SNEGSKA (reference sequence). The V gene end was trimmed by 0 bases and the J gene end by 3 bases; junction bases not matched to a gene: 3. CDR3 length equals 14 residues. As regards this clonotype: Its antigen is unknown.

cDNA libraries for TCR beta contained unique molecular identifiers. TCRdb passed the PCR reads through MiXCR, listing each CDR3 protein once. The sample holds about 540,000 distinct CDR3 sequences, approximately 31% seen once. The origin of this receptor is a girl aged 2-17 years with multiple sclerosis. Specimen: blood. The V gene is TRBV20-1, the J gene TRBJ2-5; 8 bases are a match to TRBD2. Here the CDR3 DNA reads TGCAGTGCTAGAGATCTACTAGCGGAAGAGACCCAGTACTTC. It codes for CSARDLLAEETQYF.